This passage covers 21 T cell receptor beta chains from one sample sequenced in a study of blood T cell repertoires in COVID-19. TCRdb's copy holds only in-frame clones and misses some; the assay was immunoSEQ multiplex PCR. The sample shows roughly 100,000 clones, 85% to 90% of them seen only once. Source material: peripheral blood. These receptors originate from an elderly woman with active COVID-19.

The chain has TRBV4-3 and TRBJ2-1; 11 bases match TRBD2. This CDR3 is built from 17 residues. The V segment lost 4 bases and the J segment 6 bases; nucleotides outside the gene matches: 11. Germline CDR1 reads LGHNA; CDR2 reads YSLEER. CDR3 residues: CASSLDYSGRASNEQFF. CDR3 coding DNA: TGCGCCAGCAGCCTAGACTATAGCGGGAGGGCCTCCAATGAGCAGTTCTTC.

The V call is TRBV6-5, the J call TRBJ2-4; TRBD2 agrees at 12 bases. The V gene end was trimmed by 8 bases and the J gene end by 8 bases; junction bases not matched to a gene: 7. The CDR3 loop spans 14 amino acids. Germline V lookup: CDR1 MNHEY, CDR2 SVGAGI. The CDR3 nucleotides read TGTGCCAGCGCCAGGACTAGCGGGAATTACATTCAGTACTTC. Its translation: CASARTSGNYIQYF.

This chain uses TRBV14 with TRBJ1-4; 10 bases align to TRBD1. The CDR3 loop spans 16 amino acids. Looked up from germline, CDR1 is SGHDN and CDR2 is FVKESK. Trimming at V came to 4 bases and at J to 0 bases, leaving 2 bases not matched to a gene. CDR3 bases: TGTGCCAGCAGCCGCGGGACAGGGGCAACTAATGAAAAACTGTTTTTT. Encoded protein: CASSRGTGATNEKLFF.

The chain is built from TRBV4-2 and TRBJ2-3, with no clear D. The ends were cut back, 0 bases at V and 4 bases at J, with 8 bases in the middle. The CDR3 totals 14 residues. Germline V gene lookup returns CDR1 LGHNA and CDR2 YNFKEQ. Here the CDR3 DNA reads TGTGCCAGCAGCCAAGAACTCGCGGCAGATACGCAGTATTTT. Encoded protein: CASSQELAADTQYF.

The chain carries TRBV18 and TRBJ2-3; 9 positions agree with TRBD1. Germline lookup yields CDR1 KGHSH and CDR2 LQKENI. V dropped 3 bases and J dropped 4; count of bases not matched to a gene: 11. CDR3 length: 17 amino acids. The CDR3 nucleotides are TGTGCCAGCTCACCCACCAGGAGGACAGGGGATTCAGATACGCAGTATTTT. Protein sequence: CASSPTRRTGDSDTQYF.

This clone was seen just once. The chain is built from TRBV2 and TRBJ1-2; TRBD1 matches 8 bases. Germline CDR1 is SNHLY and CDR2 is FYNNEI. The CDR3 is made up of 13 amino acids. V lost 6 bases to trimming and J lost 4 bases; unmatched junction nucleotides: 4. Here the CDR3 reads CASRGTGPYGYTF. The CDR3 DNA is TGTGCCAGCAGAGGGACAGGCCCCTATGGCTACACCTTC.

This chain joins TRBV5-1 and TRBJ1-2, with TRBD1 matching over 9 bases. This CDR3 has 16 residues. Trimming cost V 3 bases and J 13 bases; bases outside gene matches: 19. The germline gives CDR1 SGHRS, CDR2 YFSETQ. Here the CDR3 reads CASSWPRTGESPIPTF. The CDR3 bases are TGCGCCAGCAGCTGGCCCCGGACAGGGGAATCCCCCATCCCCACCTTC.

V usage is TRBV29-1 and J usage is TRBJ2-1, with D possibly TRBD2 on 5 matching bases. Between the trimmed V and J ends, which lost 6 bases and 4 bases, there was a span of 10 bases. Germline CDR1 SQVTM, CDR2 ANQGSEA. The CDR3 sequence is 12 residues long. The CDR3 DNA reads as TGCAGCGTGGTCCGGGGATACAATGAGCAGTTCTTC. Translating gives CSVVRGYNEQFF.

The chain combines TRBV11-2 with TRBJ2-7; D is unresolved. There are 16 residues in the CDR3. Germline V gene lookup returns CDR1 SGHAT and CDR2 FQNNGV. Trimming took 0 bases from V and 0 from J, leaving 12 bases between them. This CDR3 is CASSLDQVNFSYEQYF. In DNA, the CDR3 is TGTGCCAGCAGCTTAGATCAGGTTAATTTCTCCTACGAGCAGTACTTC.

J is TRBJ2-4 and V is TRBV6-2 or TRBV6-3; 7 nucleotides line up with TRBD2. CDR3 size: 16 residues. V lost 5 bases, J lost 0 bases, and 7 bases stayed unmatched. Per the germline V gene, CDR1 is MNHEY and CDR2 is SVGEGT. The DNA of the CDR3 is TGTGCCAGCAGTGGGGGGGGTAGTCTAGCCAAAAACATTCAGTACTTC. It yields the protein CASSGGGSLAKNIQYF.

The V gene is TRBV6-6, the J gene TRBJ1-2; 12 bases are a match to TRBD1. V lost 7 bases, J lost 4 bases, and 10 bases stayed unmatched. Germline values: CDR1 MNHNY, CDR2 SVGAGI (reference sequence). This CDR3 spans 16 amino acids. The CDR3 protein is CASTRRPGQGAYGYTF. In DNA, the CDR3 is TGTGCCAGCACACGGCGACCGGGACAGGGGGCCTATGGCTACACCTTC.

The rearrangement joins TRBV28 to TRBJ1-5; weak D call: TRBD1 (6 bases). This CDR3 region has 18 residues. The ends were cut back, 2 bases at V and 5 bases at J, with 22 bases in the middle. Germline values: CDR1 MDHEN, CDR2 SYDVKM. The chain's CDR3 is CASSLVGGAIPKYQPQHF. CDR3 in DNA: TGTGCCAGCAGTTTAGTGGGGGGGGCGATACCCAAATATCAGCCCCAGCATTTT. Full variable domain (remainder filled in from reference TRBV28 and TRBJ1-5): DVKVTQSSRYLVKRTGEKVFLECVQDMDHENMFWYRQDPGLGLRLIYFSYDVKMKEKGDIPEGYSVSREKKERFSLILESASTNQTSMYLCASSLVGGAIPKYQPQHFGDGTRLSIL.

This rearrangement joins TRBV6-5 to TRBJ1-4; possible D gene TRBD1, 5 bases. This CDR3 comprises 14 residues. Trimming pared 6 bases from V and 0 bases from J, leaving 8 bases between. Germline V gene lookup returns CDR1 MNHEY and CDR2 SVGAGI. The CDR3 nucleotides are TGTGCCAGCAGCCGGACACCAACTAATGAAAAACTGTTTTTT. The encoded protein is CASSRTPTNEKLFF.

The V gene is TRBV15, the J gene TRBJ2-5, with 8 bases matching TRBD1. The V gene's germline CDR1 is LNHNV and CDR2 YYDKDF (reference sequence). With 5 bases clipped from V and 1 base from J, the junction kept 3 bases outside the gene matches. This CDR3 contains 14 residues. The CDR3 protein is CATSLDRGQETQYF. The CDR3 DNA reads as TGTGCCACCAGCCTAGACAGGGGCCAAGAGACCCAGTACTTC.

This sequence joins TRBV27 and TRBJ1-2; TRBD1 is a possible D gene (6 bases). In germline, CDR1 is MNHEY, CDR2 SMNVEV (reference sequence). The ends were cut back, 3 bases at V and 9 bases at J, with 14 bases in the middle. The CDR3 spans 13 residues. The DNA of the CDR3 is TGTGCCAGCAGTTTTGGACAGTCTGTCCGCTACACCTTC. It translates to CASSFGQSVRYTF.

CDR3 coding DNA: TGTGCCAGCAGTTACAGGCAGGGTAATGAAAAACTGTTTTTT. This sequence encodes CASSYRQGNEKLFF. The chain couples TRBV6-6 to TRBJ1-4; a possible D gene is TRBD1 (5 bases). Trimming shortened V by 2 bases and J by 4 bases, and 8 bases separated the two germline ends. The CDR3 has 14 residues. Per the germline V gene, CDR1 is MNHNY and CDR2 is SVGAGI (reference sequence).

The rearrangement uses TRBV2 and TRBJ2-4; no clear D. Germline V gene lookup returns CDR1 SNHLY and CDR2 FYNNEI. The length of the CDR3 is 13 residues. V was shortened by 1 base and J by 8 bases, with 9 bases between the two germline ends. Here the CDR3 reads CASSEEPQDIQYF. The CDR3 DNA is TGTGCCAGCAGTGAAGAGCCCCAGGACATTCAGTACTTC.

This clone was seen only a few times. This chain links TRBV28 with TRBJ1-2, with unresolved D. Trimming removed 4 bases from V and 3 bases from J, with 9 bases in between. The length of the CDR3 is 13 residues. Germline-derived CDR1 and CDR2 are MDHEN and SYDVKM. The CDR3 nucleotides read TGTGCCAGCAGTTCACCAAACTACTATGGCTACACCTTC. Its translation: CASSSPNYYGYTF.

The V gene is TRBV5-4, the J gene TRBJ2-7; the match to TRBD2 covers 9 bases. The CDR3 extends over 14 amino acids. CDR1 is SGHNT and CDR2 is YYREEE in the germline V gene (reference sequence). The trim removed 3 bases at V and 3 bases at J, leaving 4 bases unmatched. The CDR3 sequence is CASSWGTSLYEQYF. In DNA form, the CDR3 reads TGTGCCAGCAGCTGGGGGACTAGCCTCTACGAGCAGTACTTC.

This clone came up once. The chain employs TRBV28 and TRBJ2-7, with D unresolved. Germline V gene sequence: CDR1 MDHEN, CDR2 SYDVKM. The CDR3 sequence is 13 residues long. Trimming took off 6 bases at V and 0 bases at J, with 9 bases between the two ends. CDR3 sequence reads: CASSRLGSYEQYF. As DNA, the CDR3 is TGTGCCAGCAGCAGACTGGGCTCCTACGAGCAGTACTTC.

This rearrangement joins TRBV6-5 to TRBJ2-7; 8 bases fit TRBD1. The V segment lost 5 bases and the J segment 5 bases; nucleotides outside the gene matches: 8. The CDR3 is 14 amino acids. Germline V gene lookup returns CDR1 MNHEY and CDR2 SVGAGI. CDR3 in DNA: TGTGCCAGCAGTCCGCAAGGACAGGGAAACGAGCAGTACTTC. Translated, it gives CASSPQGQGNEQYF.